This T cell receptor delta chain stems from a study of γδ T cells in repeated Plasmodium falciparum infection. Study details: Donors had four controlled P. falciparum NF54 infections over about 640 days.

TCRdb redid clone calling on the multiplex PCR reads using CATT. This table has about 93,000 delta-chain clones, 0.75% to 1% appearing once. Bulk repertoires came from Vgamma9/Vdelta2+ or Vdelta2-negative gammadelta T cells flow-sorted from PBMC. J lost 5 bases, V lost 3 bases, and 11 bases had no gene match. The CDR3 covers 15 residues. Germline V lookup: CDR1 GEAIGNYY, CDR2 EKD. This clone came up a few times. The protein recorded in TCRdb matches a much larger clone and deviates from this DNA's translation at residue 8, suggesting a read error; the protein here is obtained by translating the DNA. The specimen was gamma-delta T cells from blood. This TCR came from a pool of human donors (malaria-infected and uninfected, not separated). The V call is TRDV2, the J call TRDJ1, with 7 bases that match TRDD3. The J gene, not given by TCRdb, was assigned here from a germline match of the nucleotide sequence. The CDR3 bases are TGTGCCTGTGACTACTGGGGCACCCAAGGGGATAAACTCATCTTT. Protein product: CACDYWGTQGDKLIF.